One T cell receptor beta chain is described in this entry. The data are from a study of blood T cell repertoires in COVID-19. Study-wide background: The samples span acute and convalescent COVID-19 from the United States, Italy and Spain. The analysed material was cDNA or gDNA that came from T cells, B-cell-depleted T cells, or PBMCs.

In the original analysis: It was from reference gene primer amplification that nucleated cell counts were estimated. Assay used: immunoSEQ multiplex PCR; TCRdb lists only in-frame clones, some missing. Clone size and V and J calls were adopted from that table, with D and trimming inferred from the DNA. The sample contains 90,000 to 100,000 clones, 70% to 90% of which appear only once. Germline trimming cut 4 bases from V and 5 bases from J; bases unmatched to any gene: 9. Per the germline V gene, CDR1 is SQVTM and CDR2 is ANQGSEA. The CDR3 has 14 residues. Material: peripheral blood. The clonotype was recovered from an elderly man with acute or convalescent COVID-19. The chain is built from TRBV29-1 and TRBJ2-3, with 7 bases lining up with TRBD2. CDR3 bases: TGCAGCGTTGTACGGCGGGGGTGGGAAGATACGCAGTATTTT. It codes for CSVVRRGWEDTQYF.